This entry describes one T cell receptor (beta chain). Antigen unknown. This entry belongs to a study of graft-versus-host responses after intestinal transplantation. In the study overall: Induction using anti-thymocyte globulin, followed by tacrolimus and steroids for 3 to 4 years, was given to all recipients.

Study observations and caveats: Elevated graft-versus-host to host-versus-graft clonal ratios in allografts were recorded for patients with graft-donor T cell macrochimerism. Among circulating GvH clones, peak levels were associated with early post-transplant declines in HvG clones.

This CDR3 has 13 residues. Deletions cut 2 bases from V and 1 base from J, with 5 bases between. Germline V CDR1 and CDR2: SNHLY, FYNNEI. The assay was immunoSEQ multiplex PCR, and TCRdb's table has in-frame clones only and misses some. In the table there are about 40,000 clones, around nine tenths of which are singletons. The source material was PBMCs, sampled 267 days after transplant. J is TRBJ1-1 and V is TRBV2; no clear D. The TCR originated in a human patient who received an intestinal transplant, so some T cells may come from the graft donor. The CDR3 here is CASSERENTEAFF. The CDR3 nucleotides are TGTGCCAGCAGTGAAAGGGAGAACACTGAAGCTTTCTTT.